This T cell receptor beta chain was recorded in a study of OX40 agonist ivuxolimab in advanced cancers. In the study overall: Patients took ivuxolimab, an agonistic anti-OX40 (CD134) antibody. The study gave patients intravenous ivuxolimab at 0.01 to 10 mg/kg every 2 weeks. Prior therapy, whether anti-PD-1, anti-PD-L1 or anti-CTLA-4, was allowed, and approximately 40% had some.

Using immunoSEQ multiplex PCR, the repertoire was profiled, and TCRdb retains in-frame clones only, with some absent. The sample lists just over 40,000 clones, more than 75% occurring once. V gave up 3 bases and J gave up 2 bases, with 7 bases separating them. Per the germline V gene, CDR1 is SGHTA and CDR2 is FQGTGA. The length of the CDR3 is 13 residues. Researchers took blood at baseline, on cycle 4 day 1, and on cycle 7 day 1. This sequence originates from an adult with an advanced solid tumor such as melanoma, head and neck, liver or kidney cancer. The starting material was CD4+ or CD8+ T cells sorted from blood, obtained in a trial of the OX40 agonist ivuxolimab. The genes are TRBV7-3 and TRBJ2-5, with D maybe TRBD2 (5 bases). The CDR3: CASSFGVQETQYF. DNA for the CDR3: TGTGCCAGCAGCTTCGGGGTACAAGAGACCCAGTACTTC.